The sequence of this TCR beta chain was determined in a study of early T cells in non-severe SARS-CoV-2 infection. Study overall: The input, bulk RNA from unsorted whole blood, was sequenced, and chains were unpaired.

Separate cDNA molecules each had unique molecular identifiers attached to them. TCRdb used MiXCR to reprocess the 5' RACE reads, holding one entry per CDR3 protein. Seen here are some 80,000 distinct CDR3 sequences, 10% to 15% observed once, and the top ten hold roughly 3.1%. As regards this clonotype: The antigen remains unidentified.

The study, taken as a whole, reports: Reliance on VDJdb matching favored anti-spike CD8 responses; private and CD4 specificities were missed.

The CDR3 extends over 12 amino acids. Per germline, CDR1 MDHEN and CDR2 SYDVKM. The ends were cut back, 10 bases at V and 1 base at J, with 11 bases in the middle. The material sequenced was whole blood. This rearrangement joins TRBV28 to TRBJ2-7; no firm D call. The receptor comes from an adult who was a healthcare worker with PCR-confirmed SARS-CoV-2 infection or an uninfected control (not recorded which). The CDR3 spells CATQDPSYEQYF. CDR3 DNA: TGTGCCACCCAGGACCCGTCCTACGAGCAGTACTTC.